The entry below describes one T cell receptor beta chain. Antigen: not known. Methods used by the authors: Filtering was not the same, since immunoSEQ gave junction-only sequences without quality scores. Clones were sequenced by immunoSEQ multiplex PCR, and TCRdb holds only the in-frame ones, with some missing. Clone size and the V and J calls come from that table; the DNA yielded D and trimming. The table includes 2 million to 2.5 million clones, more than 90% detected once. This sample was included in a study of shared clonotypes between healthy human individuals. Study-level background: Three CD4 naive, three CD4 memory, two CD8 naive and one CD8 memory plate were used per donor. Points from the study as a whole: Some clonotypes were shared by all four sorted-subset donors, while others were not shared. The non-shared ones had lower generation probabilities than the shared ones.

CDR3 length: 14 amino acids. V dropped 0 bases and J dropped 8; count of bases not matched to a gene: 3. Germline V lookup: CDR1 GTSNPN, CDR2 SVGIG (reference sequence). Memory CD4+ cells were the fraction left after CD45RA+ naive selection. The V call is TRBV30, the J call TRBJ2-1; 11 bases line up with TRBD2. The receptor comes from a man between 18 and 35 years old in good health. The material sequenced was naive CD4+ T cells sorted from blood. The sample's subset: CD45RA+ positively selected. CDR3 sequence: CAWSVGTSGDEQFF. In nucleotides, the CDR3 is TGTGCCTGGAGTGTCGGGACTAGCGGCGATGAGCAGTTCTTC. The entire variable domain, with the rest obtained from reference TRBV30 and TRBJ2-1, is as follows: SQTIHQWPATLVQPVGSPLSLECTVEGTSNPNLYWYRQAAGRGLQLLFYSVGIGQISSEVPQNLSASRPQDRQFILSSKKLLLSDSGFYLCAWSVGTSGDEQFFGPGTRLTVL.